The rows below give T cell receptor beta chains drawn from one sample of a study of T cells in Graves' hyperthyroidism and ophthalmopathy. A single record per CDR3 protein comes from TCRdb applying MiXCR to the multiplex PCR reads. The sample has 500,000 to 600,000 distinct CDR3 sequences; around 42% are singletons. Sequencing was carried out using peripheral blood or thyroid tissue (not recorded which). The receptors originated from a woman aged 18-29 years with Graves' hyperthyroidism. CDR3s include the opening cysteine and the closing phenylalanine or tryptophan. Each record gives: J gene, CDR3 length, clone size, D gene, V gene, CDR3 protein, CDR3 DNA. The D gene is left open where the match is weak. The listing skips clone size in some rows; elsewhere it reads once, few, many or a size class.

J gene: TRBJ1-5; CDR3 length: 12; clone size: many; D gene: .; V gene: TRBV20-1; CDR3 protein: CSGGGGGRPQHF; CDR3 DNA: TGCAGTGGGGGAGGGGGGGGCCGGCCCCAGCATTTT
J gene: TRBJ1-2; CDR3 length: 15; clone size: .; D gene: TRBD1; V gene: TRBV12-3/TRBV12-4; CDR3 protein: CASSAQGQGNYGYTF; CDR3 DNA: TGTGCCAGCAGCGCCCAGGGACAGGGGAACTATGGCTACACCTTC
J gene: TRBJ2-7; CDR3 length: 13; clone size: many; D gene: TRBD1; V gene: TRBV15; CDR3 protein: CATYGTGDNEQYF; CDR3 DNA: TGTGCCACCTACGGGACAGGGGATAACGAGCAGTACTTC
J gene: TRBJ1-5; CDR3 length: 15; clone size: .; D gene: TRBD1; V gene: TRBV24-1; CDR3 protein: CATSDPVGTGLNEHF; CDR3 DNA: TGTGCCACCAGTGATCCAGTAGGGACAGGGTTGAATGAGCATTTT
J gene: TRBJ2-7; CDR3 length: 13; clone size: many; D gene: .; V gene: TRBV20-1; CDR3 protein: CSARSGLSYEQYF; CDR3 DNA: TGCAGTGCTAGGAGCGGGCTCTCCTACGAGCAGTACTTC
J gene: TRBJ2-7; CDR3 length: 16; clone size: .; D gene: .; V gene: TRBV27; CDR3 protein: CASSLSRQKSSYEQYF; CDR3 DNA: TGTGCCAGCAGTTTATCGAGACAGAAGAGCTCCTACGAGCAGTACTTC
J gene: TRBJ1-5; CDR3 length: 16; clone size: many; D gene: .; V gene: TRBV19; CDR3 protein: CASSMRASYSNQPQHF; CDR3 DNA: TGTGCCAGTAGTATGAGGGCATCATATAGCAATCAGCCCCAGCATTTT
J gene: TRBJ1-2; CDR3 length: 14; clone size: many; D gene: TRBD1; V gene: TRBV7-3; CDR3 protein: CASSLTGTDYGYTF; CDR3 DNA: TGTGCCAGCAGCTTAACCGGGACAGACTATGGCTACACCTTC
J gene: TRBJ2-5; CDR3 length: 15; clone size: many; D gene: TRBD1; V gene: TRBV12-3/TRBV12-4; CDR3 protein: CASSLRAGGKKTQYF; CDR3 DNA: TGTGCCAGCAGTTTAAGGGCAGGGGGCAAAAAGACCCAGTACTTC
J gene: TRBJ1-1; CDR3 length: 15; clone size: many; D gene: .; V gene: TRBV6-5; CDR3 protein: CASSTLDKMNTEAFF; CDR3 DNA: TGTGCCAGCAGTACCCTGGACAAGATGAACACTGAAGCTTTCTTT
J gene: TRBJ2-7; CDR3 length: 15; clone size: many; D gene: TRBD1; V gene: TRBV9; CDR3 protein: CASSSIPGGRHEQYF; CDR3 DNA: TGTGCCAGCAGCTCAATCCCAGGGGGTCGGCACGAGCAGTACTTC
J gene: TRBJ1-2; CDR3 length: 13; clone size: few; D gene: .; V gene: TRBV2; CDR3 protein: CASRLDGFYGYTF; CDR3 DNA: TGTGCCAGCCGTTTGGACGGATTCTATGGCTACACCTTC
J gene: TRBJ1-2; CDR3 length: 13; clone size: .; D gene: .; V gene: TRBV10-3; CDR3 protein: CAISDLGAVGYTF; CDR3 DNA: TGTGCCATCAGTGATCTCGGGGCCGTAGGCTACACCTTC
J gene: TRBJ1-5; CDR3 length: 14; clone size: many; D gene: .; V gene: TRBV5-1; CDR3 protein: CASSLLGLSQPQHF; CDR3 DNA: TGCGCCAGCAGCTTGCTGGGTTTGAGTCAGCCCCAGCATTTT
J gene: TRBJ1-1; CDR3 length: 18; clone size: .; D gene: TRBD1; V gene: TRBV7-9; CDR3 protein: CASSSLAGQKYMNTEAFF; CDR3 DNA: TGTGCCAGCAGTAGTTTGGCGGGACAGAAATACATGAACACTGAAGCTTTCTTT
J gene: TRBJ1-4; CDR3 length: 15; clone size: many; D gene: .; V gene: TRBV5-8; CDR3 protein: CASSLELATNEKLFF; CDR3 DNA: TGTGCCAGCAGCTTGGAACTTGCAACTAATGAAAAACTGTTTTTT
J gene: TRBJ1-2; CDR3 length: 15; clone size: .; D gene: TRBD1; V gene: TRBV7-8; CDR3 protein: CASSSRDRRNYGYTF; CDR3 DNA: TGTGCCAGCAGCTCTCGGGACAGGAGAAACTATGGCTACACCTTC
J gene: TRBJ2-7; CDR3 length: 13; clone size: .; D gene: TRBD2; V gene: TRBV20-1; CDR3 protein: CSYPTGGSYEQYF; CDR3 DNA: TGCAGTTACCCTACGGGAGGGTCCTACGAGCAGTACTTC
J gene: TRBJ1-1; CDR3 length: 13; clone size: many; D gene: .; V gene: TRBV19; CDR3 protein: CASKEGPNTEAFF; CDR3 DNA: TGTGCCAGTAAGGAGGGTCCGAACACTGAAGCTTTCTTT
J gene: TRBJ2-7; CDR3 length: 14; clone size: many; D gene: TRBD2; V gene: TRBV2; CDR3 protein: CASSGLAGAGEQYF; CDR3 DNA: TGTGCCAGCTCCGGACTAGCGGGAGCAGGAGAGCAGTACTTC
J gene: TRBJ2-5; CDR3 length: 15; clone size: .; D gene: TRBD1; V gene: TRBV6-5; CDR3 protein: CASSSGTGRRETQYF; CDR3 DNA: TGTGCCAGCAGTTCCGGGACAGGGCGCCGGGAGACCCAGTACTTC
J gene: TRBJ1-2; CDR3 length: 13; clone size: many; D gene: TRBD1; V gene: TRBV20-1; CDR3 protein: CSVPRGAGGGYTF; CDR3 DNA: TGCAGTGTTCCCAGGGGGGCAGGGGGTGGCTACACCTTC
J gene: TRBJ1-6; CDR3 length: 15; clone size: many; D gene: .; V gene: TRBV11-3; CDR3 protein: CASSFRVGFDSPLHF; CDR3 DNA: TGTGCCAGCAGCTTTAGGGTGGGTTTCGATTCACCCCTCCACTTT
J gene: TRBJ1-1; CDR3 length: 11; clone size: .; D gene: TRBD1; V gene: TRBV29-1; CDR3 protein: CSVRAGGEAFF; CDR3 DNA: TGCAGCGTTAGGGCAGGGGGTGAAGCTTTCTTT
J gene: TRBJ1-6; CDR3 length: 16; clone size: .; D gene: TRBD1; V gene: TRBV2; CDR3 protein: CASSVPRGRANSPLHF; CDR3 DNA: TGTGCCAGCAGTGTACCCAGGGGGCGAGCTAATTCACCCCTCCACTTT
J gene: TRBJ1-5; CDR3 length: 15; clone size: .; D gene: .; V gene: TRBV19; CDR3 protein: CASSKGVGGGQPQHF; CDR3 DNA: TGTGCCAGTAGTAAAGGGGTCGGGGGAGGTCAGCCCCAGCATTTT
J gene: TRBJ2-5; CDR3 length: 14; clone size: .; D gene: .; V gene: TRBV4-1; CDR3 protein: CASSARAVQETQYF; CDR3 DNA: TGCGCCAGCAGCGCCAGGGCGGTACAAGAGACCCAGTACTTC
J gene: TRBJ1-5; CDR3 length: 15; clone size: few; D gene: .; V gene: TRBV28; CDR3 protein: CASSSLKKGNQPQHF; CDR3 DNA: TGTGCCAGCAGTTCACTCAAAAAGGGGAATCAGCCCCAGCATTTT
J gene: TRBJ2-2; CDR3 length: 12; clone size: few; D gene: .; V gene: TRBV7-9; CDR3 protein: CASITAAGELFF; CDR3 DNA: TGTGCCAGCATAACCGCGGCCGGGGAGCTGTTTTTT
J gene: TRBJ1-1; CDR3 length: 13; clone size: few; D gene: TRBD1; V gene: TRBV12-3/TRBV12-4; CDR3 protein: CASSLGTGTEAFF; CDR3 DNA: TGTGCCAGCAGTTTAGGGACAGGCACTGAAGCTTTCTTT
J gene: TRBJ2-7; CDR3 length: 13; clone size: once; D gene: .; V gene: TRBV6-2/TRBV6-3; CDR3 protein: CATFGGGAYEQYF; CDR3 DNA: TGTGCTACTTTTGGGGGAGGCGCCTACGAGCAGTACTTC
J gene: TRBJ2-1; CDR3 length: 12; clone size: .; D gene: TRBD2; V gene: TRBV29-1; CDR3 protein: CSVEAREGEQFF; CDR3 DNA: TGCAGCGTTGAAGCCAGGGAGGGTGAGCAGTTCTTC
J gene: TRBJ2-7; CDR3 length: 14; clone size: .; D gene: TRBD1; V gene: TRBV6-6; CDR3 protein: CASGQGAVVYEQYF; CDR3 DNA: TGTGCCAGCGGACAGGGGGCTGTGGTCTACGAGCAGTACTTC
J gene: TRBJ2-2; CDR3 length: 21; clone size: .; D gene: .; V gene: TRBV11-3; CDR3 protein: CASSNNHPRTRPVSNTGELFF; CDR3 DNA: TGTGCCAGCAGCAATAATCACCCCCGTACTAGGCCCGTTTCGAACACCGGGGAGCTGTTTTTT
J gene: TRBJ2-5; CDR3 length: 14; clone size: many; D gene: .; V gene: TRBV2; CDR3 protein: CASSSTGYQETQCF; CDR3 DNA: TGTGCCAGCAGTTCTACAGGGTACCAAGAGACCCAGTGCTTC
J gene: TRBJ1-5; CDR3 length: 15; clone size: many; D gene: TRBD1; V gene: TRBV2; CDR3 protein: CASTIEGQGGQPQHF; CDR3 DNA: TGTGCCAGCACGATTGAGGGACAGGGCGGGCAGCCCCAGCATTTT
J gene: TRBJ2-2; CDR3 length: 12; clone size: .; D gene: .; V gene: TRBV11-2; CDR3 protein: CARTRLTGELFF; CDR3 DNA: TGTGCTAGAACTCGGTTAACCGGGGAGCTGTTTTTT
J gene: TRBJ1-2; CDR3 length: 12; clone size: .; D gene: .; V gene: TRBV2; CDR3 protein: CASIWTSMSYTF; CDR3 DNA: TGTGCCAGCATCTGGACTAGCATGAGCTACACCTTC
J gene: TRBJ2-7; CDR3 length: 14; clone size: few; D gene: TRBD1; V gene: TRBV18; CDR3 protein: CASSSRQGEYEQYF; CDR3 DNA: TGTGCCAGCTCATCTCGACAGGGAGAGTACGAGCAGTACTTC
J gene: TRBJ1-1; CDR3 length: 13; clone size: many; D gene: .; V gene: TRBV2; CDR3 protein: CAGEIQEDTEAFF; CDR3 DNA: TGTGCCGGGGAAATACAGGAGGACACTGAAGCTTTCTTT
J gene: TRBJ1-5; CDR3 length: 17; clone size: many; D gene: .; V gene: TRBV7-9; CDR3 protein: CASSSRTEIGRNQPQHF; CDR3 DNA: TGTGCCAGCAGCTCCCGTACTGAGATAGGACGCAATCAGCCCCAGCATTTT
J gene: TRBJ1-2; CDR3 length: 11; clone size: many; D gene: .; V gene: TRBV3-1; CDR3 protein: CASSQGGGYTF; CDR3 DNA: TGTGCCAGCAGCCAAGGGGGTGGCTACACCTTC
J gene: TRBJ1-5; CDR3 length: 14; clone size: many; D gene: TRBD1; V gene: TRBV7-9; CDR3 protein: CASSLGQGGQPQHF; CDR3 DNA: TGTGCCAGCAGTCTGGGACAGGGTGGGCAGCCCCAGCATTTT
J gene: TRBJ1-6; CDR3 length: 15; clone size: .; D gene: .; V gene: TRBV6-1; CDR3 protein: CASSRGANENSPLHF; CDR3 DNA: TGTGCCAGCTCGAGAGGGGCTAATGAAAATTCACCCCTCCACTTT
J gene: TRBJ1-5; CDR3 length: 16; clone size: .; D gene: .; V gene: TRBV19; CDR3 protein: CASSIGGDWGNQPQHF; CDR3 DNA: TGTGCCAGTAGTATAGGGGGGGATTGGGGCAATCAGCCCCAGCATTTT
J gene: TRBJ1-3; CDR3 length: 15; clone size: .; D gene: .; V gene: TRBV10-2; CDR3 protein: CASSEGGIVGNTIYF; CDR3 DNA: TGCGCCAGCAGTGAGGGGGGAATAGTTGGAAACACCATATATTTT
J gene: TRBJ1-1; CDR3 length: 14; clone size: many; D gene: .; V gene: TRBV11-3; CDR3 protein: CASSTSGPNTEAFF; CDR3 DNA: TGTGCCAGCAGCACCTCGGGACCGAACACTGAAGCTTTCTTT
J gene: TRBJ2-5; CDR3 length: 15; clone size: .; D gene: TRBD2; V gene: TRBV20-1; CDR3 protein: CSARGTSGRQETQYF; CDR3 DNA: TGCAGTGCCAGGGGGACTAGCGGGAGGCAAGAGACCCAGTACTTC
J gene: TRBJ2-5; CDR3 length: 13; clone size: many; D gene: .; V gene: TRBV5-6; CDR3 protein: CASSLQGMETQYF; CDR3 DNA: TGTGCCAGCAGCTTGCAGGGGATGGAGACCCAGTACTTC
J gene: TRBJ2-5; CDR3 length: 15; clone size: many; D gene: TRBD2; V gene: TRBV7-9; CDR3 protein: CASSQAGGRQETQYF; CDR3 DNA: TGTGCCAGCAGCCAAGCGGGAGGACGCCAAGAGACCCAGTACTTC
J gene: TRBJ1-4; CDR3 length: 11; clone size: many; D gene: .; V gene: TRBV7-3; CDR3 protein: CASSFNEKLFF; CDR3 DNA: TGTGCCAGCAGTTTCAATGAAAAACTGTTTTTT
J gene: TRBJ2-5; CDR3 length: 13; clone size: .; D gene: .; V gene: TRBV7-8; CDR3 protein: CASSPPSGETQYF; CDR3 DNA: TGTGCCAGCTCCCCGCCATCCGGAGAGACCCAGTACTTC